This T cell receptor beta chain was identified in a study of human T cells and chemical hapten exposure. Study as a whole: Small discrepancies in pooled library volume mainly accounted for the varying TCR yields per sample.

This clonotype was seen a single time. This may stem from a read error, because a much larger clone lies one nucleotide away. Specified time point: pre-sensitization, week 0. Specified treatment: therapeutic diphenylcyclopropenone sensitization with weekly scalp DPC. A single record per CDR3 protein comes from TCRdb applying MiXCR to the RACE reads. The sample lists tens of thousands of distinct CDR3 sequences; 10% were seen once. The sequence was obtained from a man aged 25 to 45 with alopecia areata. Some clones in this sample may be carry-over from other donors' samples. Sequencing used whole blood, obtained in connection with sensitization to the hapten diphenylcyclopropenone (DPC).

DNA for the CDR3: TGTGCCATCAGCCTACTAGCCCGACTAGAGGAGACCCAGTACTTC. Protein: CAISLLARLEETQYF. The rearrangement links TRBV7-6 to TRBJ2-5; TRBD2 might be the D (6 bases). Germline lookup yields CDR1 SGHVS and CDR2 FNYEAQ. CDR3 length equals 15 residues.